The 15 T cell receptor beta chains presented below share a single source sample, sequenced in a study of neurological immune-mediated disorders. TCRdb analysed the 5' RACE reads with MiXCR anew, one entry per CDR3 protein. The top ten hold around 4.2% of the sample, which has about 44,000 distinct CDR3 sequences, 20% to 25% seen once. As to time point: technical triplicate 3. Source material: PBMCs. All receptors derive from a man in his 60s with HTLV-1-associated myelopathy (HAM/TSP).

This clonotype was picked up many times. In DNA form, the CDR3 reads TGCAGTGCTAGAGATGGAAGGGCTGAAGCTTTCTTT. This codes for CSARDGRAEAFF. The chain joins TRBV20-1 to TRBJ1-1; D ambiguous. CDR3 length equals 12 residues. CDR1 and CDR2 from the germline V gene are DFQATT and SNEGSKA (reference sequence). The ends were cut back, 0 bases at V and 6 bases at J, with 8 bases in the middle.

This clonotype appeared a few times. V gene TRBV7-8 combines with J gene TRBJ2-7; TRBD1 matches at 7 bases. Germline V gives CDR1 SGHVS, CDR2 FQNEAQ. V was pared by 1 base and J by 2 bases, with 2 bases of the junction left unmatched. This CDR3 region has 14 residues. The CDR3 DNA sequence: TGTGCCAGCAGCTTAGTTCAGGGGGCCTACGAGCAGTACTTC. It translates to CASSLVQGAYEQYF.

V and J are TRBV4-2 and TRBJ2-1, with D possibly TRBD2 on 5 matching bases. This CDR3 has 15 residues. Trimming took off 1 base at V and 6 bases at J, with 13 bases between the two ends. Germline values: CDR1 LGHNA, CDR2 YNFKEQ. As DNA, the CDR3 is TGTGCCAGCAGCCAAGGTCTAGCCGCCGGCAATGAGCAGTTCTTC. Its translation is CASSQGLAAGNEQFF.

V usage is TRBV19 and J usage is TRBJ1-1; D is undetermined. V lost 3 bases, J lost 5 bases, and 10 bases lay in between. CDR1 is LNHDA, CDR2 SQIVND, per germline (reference sequence). CDR3 length: 13 residues. The CDR3 region has the DNA TGTGCCAGTAGTATGGAGCTAAGGACTGAAGCTTTCTTT. Amino acid sequence: CASSMELRTEAFF.

This clonotype was observed many times. For the CDR3, the DNA is TGTGCCAGCAGCCGGGACTACACCGGGGAGCTGTTTTTT. As protein: CASSRDYTGELFF. The chain is built from TRBV7-2 and TRBJ2-2; D is perhaps TRBD2 (6 bases). The CDR3 consists of 13 residues. CDR1 SGHTA and CDR2 FQGNSA come from the germline V gene. Trimming removed 5 bases at V and 3 bases at J, with 7 bases between.

The CDR3 nucleotides are TGTGCCAGCAGCGTAGAGGGGCAGGGTAGCGAGCAGTACTTC. This sequence encodes CASSVEGQGSEQYF. This chain links TRBV9 with TRBJ2-7; D might be TRBD1 (5 bases). Germline lookup yields CDR1 SGDLS and CDR2 YYNGEE. This CDR3 comprises 14 residues. V lost 0 bases, J lost 6 bases, and 13 bases lay in between. The full variable domain, with the rest looked up from reference TRBV9 and TRBJ2-7, is DSGVTQTPKHLITATGQRVTLRCSPRSGDLSVYWYQQSLDQGLQFLIQYYNGEERAKGNILERFSAQQFPDLHSELNLSSLELGDSALYFCASSVEGQGSEQYFGPGTRLTVT.

The sample holds many counts of this clonotype. V gene TRBV3-1 combines with J gene TRBJ2-1; TRBD2 matches at 7 bases. The V and J ends lost 2 bases and 6 bases, in that order; junction bases with no gene match: 7. The CDR3 is 15 amino acids. Germline V gene data show CDR1 as LGHDT and CDR2 as YNNKEL (reference sequence). In nucleotides, the CDR3 is TGTGCCAGCAGCCAACGTCGGGGGGTTCTCAATGAGCAGTTCTTC. Translation: CASSQRRGVLNEQFF.

This clonotype was observed at least ten times. This chain connects TRBV5-1 to TRBJ1-2; D is undetermined. Germline V lookup: CDR1 SGHRS, CDR2 YFSETQ. V shed 4 bases and J shed 8 bases, with 18 bases lying between them. The length of the CDR3 is 14 residues. The CDR3 DNA follows: TGCGCCAGCAGCCAAGACTTCCGGAATTACGGCTACACCTTC. Its translation is CASSQDFRNYGYTF.

The sample holds many counts of this clonotype. This chain uses TRBV2 with TRBJ2-3, with TRBD1 matching 7 bases. Germline V CDR1 and CDR2: SNHLY, FYNNEI. The V segment lost 6 bases and the J segment 4 bases; nucleotides outside the gene matches: 10. This CDR3 spans 15 amino acids. CDR3 region: CASREQGYEADTQYF. In DNA, the CDR3 is TGTGCCAGCAGGGAACAGGGGTACGAGGCAGATACGCAGTATTTT. The complete variable domain, with remaining parts taken from reference TRBV2 and TRBJ2-3, reads EPEVTQTPSHQVTQMGQEVILRCVPISNHLYFYWYRQILGQKVEFLVSFYNNEISEKSEIFDDQFSVERPDGSNFTLKIRSTKLEDSAMYFCASREQGYEADTQYFGPGTRLTVL.

This clonotype has ten or more counts. The J gene is TRBJ2-1, the V gene TRBV7-9; D remains unclear. Germline V gene sequence: CDR1 SEHNR, CDR2 FQNEAQ (reference sequence). The CDR3 has 16 amino acids. Trimming took 1 base from V and 4 from J, leaving 14 bases between them. CDR3 in DNA: TGTGCCAGCAGCTTAGGGTTGGCAGACCCGTACAATGAGCAGTTCTTC. Its protein product is CASSLGLADPYNEQFF.

This rearrangement joins TRBV20-1 to TRBJ1-2, with D perhaps matching TRBD1 (5 bases). V was cut by 6 bases and J by 7 bases, with 18 bases left in between. Germline loops: CDR1 DFQATT, CDR2 SNEGSKA (reference sequence). CDR3 length: 13 amino acids. The CDR3 sequence is CSAQGAGRSGYTF. In DNA form, the CDR3 reads TGCAGTGCCCAAGGAGCAGGGCGAAGTGGCTACACCTTC.

This clonotype has at least ten counts. In DNA form, the CDR3 reads TGTGCCAGCAGCCAAGCTAGCGGGGGGGCCGCCAAAAACATTCAGTACTTC. Amino acids: CASSQASGGAAKNIQYF. This chain links TRBV3-1 with TRBJ2-4; the match to TRBD2 covers 12 bases. Unmatched junction bases numbered 2, after V lost 1 base and J lost 1 base. Germline CDR1 LGHDT, CDR2 YNNKEL (reference sequence). CDR3 length: 17 residues.

Ten or more counts support this clonotype. This sequence joins TRBV7-2 and TRBJ1-2; D might be TRBD1 (5 bases). Trimming stripped 3 bases from V and 5 bases from J, with 16 bases between. Germline CDR1 is SGHTA and CDR2 is FQGNSA. The CDR3 runs to 15 residues. The CDR3 region has the DNA TGTGCCAGCAGCTTGAAAGGCAGGGCGGGGTATGGCTACACCTTC. As protein: CASSLKGRAGYGYTF.

Many counts were recorded for this clonotype. J is TRBJ1-5 and V is TRBV7-2; no clear D. Trimming pared 1 base from V and 9 bases from J, leaving 7 bases between. CDR1 is SGHTA, CDR2 FQGNSA, per germline. The CDR3 has 12 amino acids. The CDR3 region is CASSLGESPQHF. The CDR3 DNA sequence: TGTGCCAGCAGCTTAGGCGAATCGCCCCAGCATTTT.

This clonotype was counted only a few times. This CDR3 reads CASSDGGASRPFF. The CDR3 bases are TGTGCCAGCAGTGATGGTGGTGCATCGCGGCCCTTCTTC. V usage is TRBV6-4 and J usage is TRBJ2-1, with unresolved D. Deletions cut 3 bases from V and 16 bases from J, with 19 bases between. The CDR3 totals 13 residues. From germline, CDR1 is MRHNA and CDR2 SNTAGT.